This T cell receptor beta chain was captured in a study of identical twins. Whole-study results and caveats: In cord blood, abundant beta clonotypes had fewer insertions; memory showed no trend. With beta out-of-frame sequences, excess sharing by twins was weaker.

V lost 4 bases and J lost 6; bases outside the gene matches: 4. Germline assignment: CDR1 SGHTA and CDR2 FQGTGA. CDR3 length: 16 amino acids. Only healthy Caucasians were included as donors. TCRdb re-analysed the 5' RACE reads in MiXCR, keeping a single row per CDR3 protein. The sample records hundreds of thousands of distinct CDR3 sequences, roughly 7% being singletons. A remark on this clonotype: The antigen is undetermined.

This sample also appeared in a second study, on yellow fever vaccine responses in identical twins. That source notes: Vaccine T cell responses of twins reportedly seemed partly convergent and partly personalized.

Sequences were obtained from memory (CD45RO+) T cells sorted from blood. V is TRBV7-3 and J is TRBJ2-1, with 15 bases identical to TRBD2. The TCR sequence derives from a woman aged 18-29 years in good health. CDR3 sequence (DNA): TGTGCCAGCAGCTCCAGGACTAGCGGGAGGGCCAATGAGCAGTTCTTC. Residues: CASSSRTSGRANEQFF.